Here is one T cell receptor (beta chain) with its context. The antigen remains undetermined. This specimen comes from a study of cytomegalovirus exposure and HLA in healthy donors. Study-level background: A data release that came early held 75 million to 85 million unique TCRs from HLA-typed donors. General study points: In all likelihood, a cluster of highly shared sequence variants was a sequencing artifact.

Primers included in the PCR were 60 Vbeta and 13 Jbeta primers. Repertoires were generated with immunoSEQ multiplex PCR, while TCRdb's copy carries only in-frame clones and drops some. Of under 200,000 clones listed, approximately 85% were seen once; the top ten hold roughly 10%. The donors (healthy individuals) were bone marrow donors. Germline V lookup: CDR1 SGHVS, CDR2 FQNEAQ. The CDR3 spans 14 residues. The V gene lost 7 bases and the J gene lost 3 bases, with 15 bases spanning the gap. The receptor was isolated from a man aged 18-30 years in good health and CMV-seropositive. The chain joins TRBV7-8 to TRBJ1-1; tentative D call: TRBD1 (6 bases). The source material was PBMCs. CDR3 coding DNA: TGTGCCAGCACCTTGGGGAACAGGGACACTGAAGCTTTCTTT. Translating it yields CASTLGNRDTEAFF.